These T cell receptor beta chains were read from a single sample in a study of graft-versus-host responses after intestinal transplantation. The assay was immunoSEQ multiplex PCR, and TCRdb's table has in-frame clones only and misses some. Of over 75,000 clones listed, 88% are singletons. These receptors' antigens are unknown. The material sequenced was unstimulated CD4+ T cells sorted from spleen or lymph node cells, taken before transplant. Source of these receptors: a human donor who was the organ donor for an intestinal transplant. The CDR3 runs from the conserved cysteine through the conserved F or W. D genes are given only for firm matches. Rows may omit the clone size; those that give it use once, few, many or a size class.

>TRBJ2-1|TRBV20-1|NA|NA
TGCAGTGCTGACACCCCTGGTGAGCAGTTCTTC
CSADTPGEQFF
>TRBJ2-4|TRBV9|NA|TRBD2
TGTGCCAGCGCCCCAAACACGGGCGGGAGCCGTGGAAACATTCAGTACTTC
CASAPNTGGSRGNIQYF
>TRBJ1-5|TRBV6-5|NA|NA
TGTGCCAGCAATGCGCGGACTGGCAATCAGCCCCAGCATTTT
CASNARTGNQPQHF
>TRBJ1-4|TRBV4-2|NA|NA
TGTGCCAGCAGCCAACATACCGGGTCCTCCAATGAAAAACTGTTTTTT
CASSQHTGSSNEKLFF
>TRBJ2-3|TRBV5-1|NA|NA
TGCGCCAGCAGCTTGGTTGGCGGAGATACGCAGTATTTT
CASSLVGGDTQYF
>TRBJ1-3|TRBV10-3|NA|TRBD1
TGTGCCACCCGGACAGGGGAGGGAAACACCATATATTTT
CATRTGEGNTIYF
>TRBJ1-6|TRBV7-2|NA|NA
TGTGCCAGCAGCTTATACCGGGATTCACCCCTCCACTTT
CASSLYRDSPLHF
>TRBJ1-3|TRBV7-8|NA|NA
TGTGCCAGCAGCCCACGGACAGGAAACACCATATATTTT
CASSPRTGNTIYF
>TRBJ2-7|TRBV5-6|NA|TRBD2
TGTGCCAGCAGCATACCGGGACTAGCGGGGGAGCAGTACTTC
CASSIPGLAGEQYF
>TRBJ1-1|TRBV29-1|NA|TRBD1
TGCAGCGTTGAAACAGGGGGCGATATACCTTTCTTT
CSVETGGDIPFF
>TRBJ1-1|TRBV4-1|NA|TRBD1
TGCGCCAGCAGGAAGGGGACAGGTTGGGAGAACACTGAAGCTTTCTTT
CASRKGTGWENTEAFF
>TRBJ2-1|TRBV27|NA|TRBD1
TGTGCCAGCAGTTTCTCAAAACGGGACAGGGGAGGCGATGAGCAGTTCTTC
CASSFSKRDRGGDEQFF
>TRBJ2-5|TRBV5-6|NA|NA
TGTGCCAGCAGCTTCAGCGACCGGGAGACCCAGTACTTC
CASSFSDRETQYF
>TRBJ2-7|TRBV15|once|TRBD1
TGTGCCACCAGCCCAGAGCTGTCGGACAGGGGGCCAGGGGAGCAGTACTTC
CATSPELSDRGPGEQYF
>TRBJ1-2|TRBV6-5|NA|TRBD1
TGTGCCAGCAGTTCAAAGACAGGGTGGAATGGCTACACCTTC
CASSSKTGWNGYTF
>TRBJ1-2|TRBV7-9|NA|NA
TGTGCCAGCAGCCTACCGACTCTTGACTATGGCTACACCTTC
CASSLPTLDYGYTF
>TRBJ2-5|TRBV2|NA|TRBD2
TGTGCCAGCAGGAGGACTAGCGGGGGAAAAGAGACCCAGTACTTC
CASRRTSGGKETQYF
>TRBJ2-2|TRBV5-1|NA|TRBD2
TGCGCCAGCAGCTTGTGGCGGCTAGCGGGGGGCAAGAACACCGGGGAGCTGTTTTTT
CASSLWRLAGGKNTGELFF
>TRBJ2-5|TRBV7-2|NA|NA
TGTGCCAGCAGCTTCTCCAGGCAAGAGACCCAGTACTTC
CASSFSRQETQYF
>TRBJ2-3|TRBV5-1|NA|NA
TGCGCCAGCAGCTTGACAGGACCAGCCACAGATACGCAGTATTTT
CASSLTGPATDTQYF
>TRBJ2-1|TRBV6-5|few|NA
TGTGCCAGCAGGGAACGACTTCAACCACATGAGCAGTTCTTC
CASRERLQPHEQFF
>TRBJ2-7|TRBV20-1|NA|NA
TGCAGTGCCACTAGCTACGAGCAGTACTTC
CSATSYEQYF
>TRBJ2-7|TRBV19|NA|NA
TGTGCCAGTAGTACCACCCTGGTGAGAGGGCCCTACGAGCAGTACTTC
CASSTTLVRGPYEQYF
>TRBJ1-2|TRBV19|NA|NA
TGTGCCAGTAGTATTGTTTGGCAGAACTATGGCTACACCTTC
CASSIVWQNYGYTF